The 20 T cell receptor beta chains given below trace back to one sample, sequenced in a study of T cell repertoires in cytomegalovirus infection. TCRdb ran MiXCR on the reads and lists one entry per CDR3 protein. The table includes some 940,000 distinct CDR3 sequences, approximately 32% detected once. Their specific antigens are unknown. Sequences were derived from cultured CD8+ T cells from PBMCs, sampled from culture after CMV antigen stimulation. These receptor sequences come from a human donor in good health (CMV status not recorded). Some clones in this sample may be carry-over from other donors' samples.

There are many counts of this clonotype. The chain combines TRBV7-9 with TRBJ1-2; 9 bases match TRBD1. The ends lost 3 bases at V and 8 bases at J; junction bases unmatched: 10. CDR3 size: 15 residues. Germline loops: CDR1 SEHNR, CDR2 FQNEAQ (reference sequence). The DNA of the CDR3 is TGTGCCAGCAGCTTCCGGACAGGGGAATTCGACGGCTACACCTTC. The encoded protein is CASSFRTGEFDGYTF. The full variable domain, in which reference TRBV7-9 and TRBJ1-2 provide the parts outside the CDR3, is DTGVSQNPRHKITKRGQNVTFRCDPISEHNRLYWYRQTLGQGPEFLTYFQNEAQLEKSRLLSDRFSAERPKGSFSTLEIQRTEQGDSAMYLCASSFRTGEFDGYTFGSGTRLTVV.

In its sample, this clonotype was seen a few times. The chain recombines TRBV7-6 with TRBJ2-7, with D possibly TRBD1 on 7 matching bases. The CDR3 sequence is 16 residues long. The V end lost 5 bases, the J end lost 1 base, and 18 bases lay between the germline ends. Germline CDR1 SGHVS, CDR2 FNYEAQ. CDR3 DNA sequence: TGTGCCAGCAGCACGTCTACAGGGGAGGCTTCCTACGAGCAGTACTTC. This sequence encodes CASSTSTGEASYEQYF.

This clonotype was detected only a few times. The chain combines TRBV27 with TRBJ1-2; TRBD1 might be the D (5 bases). With 5 bases removed from V and 4 bases from J, the gap between germline ends came to 14 bases. Germline-derived CDR1 and CDR2 are MNHEY and SMNVEV (reference sequence). CDR3 length: 14 amino acids. This chain's CDR3 is CASSPEGLGYGYTF. CDR3 coding DNA: TGTGCCAGCAGTCCGGAGGGACTAGGCTATGGCTACACCTTC.

This chain links TRBV5-5 with TRBJ1-2; D remains ambiguous. In germline, CDR1 is SGHKS, CDR2 YYEKEE (reference sequence). V was clipped by 0 bases and J by 4 bases, with 13 bases between them. The CDR3 is made up of 15 amino acids. CDR3 sequence: CASSLAADTPYGYTF. The CDR3 nucleotides read TGTGCCAGCAGCTTGGCCGCGGATACCCCCTATGGCTACACCTTC.

The gene calls are TRBV29-1 and TRBJ2-1; 9 bases fit TRBD1. This CDR3 comprises 17 residues. V was clipped by 3 bases and J by 3 bases; unmatched bases: 12. Germline V gene lookup returns CDR1 SQVTM and CDR2 ANQGSEA. CDR3 nucleotide sequence: TGCAGCGTTGACCCTCCGATTACAGGGGGCCTCTACAATGAGCAGTTCTTC. This translates into CSVDPPITGGLYNEQFF.

V gene TRBV2 combines with J gene TRBJ2-7; D is perhaps TRBD1 (6 bases). The CDR3 is 20 residues long. The germline V and J ends were trimmed by 7 bases and 2 bases, with 33 bases remaining between them. Per germline, CDR1 SNHLY and CDR2 FYNNEI. The chain's CDR3 is CASKEQGKPGPSLRAYEQYV. DNA for the CDR3: TGTGCCAGCAAAGAGCAGGGGAAGCCTGGACCTTCGCTCCGGGCCTACGAGCAGTACGTC.

The table lists this clonotype with a few counts. The rearrangement joins TRBV13 to TRBJ1-4; TRBD1 matches at 8 bases. Germline V gene sequence: CDR1 PRHDT, CDR2 FYEKMQ (reference sequence). The CDR3 has 13 residues. J was trimmed by 10 bases and V by 4 bases; bases with no gene match: 5. Here the CDR3 DNA reads TGTGCCAGCAGCTCCGGACAGGGCGCAAAACTGTTTTTT. Translated: CASSSGQGAKLFF.

This chain connects TRBV6-1 to TRBJ1-4; 7 bases match TRBD1. Trimming took 7 bases from V and 3 from J; bases not matched to a gene: 5. The CDR3 length is 14 residues. The V gene's germline CDR1 is MNHNS and CDR2 SASEGT. The CDR3 protein is CASIEGAANEKLFF. For the CDR3, the DNA is TGTGCCAGCATTGAGGGGGCAGCTAATGAAAAACTGTTTTTT.

The chain couples TRBV15 to TRBJ2-2, with D unresolved. This CDR3 has 17 amino acids. CDR1 is LNHNV, CDR2 YYDKDF, per germline (reference sequence). V dropped 0 bases and J dropped 1 base, with 12 bases sitting between them. This CDR3 reads CATSRDRGPQNTGELFF. CDR3 coding DNA: TGTGCCACCAGCAGAGACCGCGGACCGCAGAACACCGGGGAGCTGTTTTTT.

J is TRBJ1-1 and V is TRBV19; perhaps TRBD1 as D (6 bases). This CDR3 region has 15 residues. CDR1 LNHDA and CDR2 SQIVND come from the germline V gene (reference sequence). Trimming removed 5 bases at V and 1 base at J, with 14 bases between. This CDR3 reads CASSVPQGRNTEAFF. CDR3 nucleotides: TGTGCCAGTAGTGTTCCTCAGGGGAGGAACACTGAAGCTTTCTTT.

This clonotype was counted only a few times. The CDR3 DNA is TGTGCCACCAGTGCTACAGACGGTCGGACCGGGGAGCTGTTTTTT. It yields the protein CATSATDGRTGELFF. The chain recombines TRBV24-1 with TRBJ2-2; D remains unclear. The CDR3 is 15 residues long. The V gene lost 5 bases and the J gene lost 5 bases, with 14 bases spanning the gap. CDR1 KGHDR and CDR2 SFDVKD come from the germline V gene.

The V and J genes are TRBV7-3 and TRBJ2-3; 15 bases align to TRBD2. Trimming cost V 5 bases and J 4 bases; bases outside gene matches: 7. Germline-derived CDR1 and CDR2 are SGHTA and FQGTGA. This CDR3 has 17 residues. CDR3 loop: CASSQTGLAGGPDTQYF. The CDR3, as DNA: TGTGCCAGCAGCCAGACGGGACTAGCGGGGGGTCCAGATACGCAGTATTTT.

V gene TRBV29-1 combines with J gene TRBJ2-7, with 10 bases fitting TRBD2. This CDR3 region has 17 residues. The V gene end was trimmed by 5 bases and the J gene end by 1 base; junction bases not matched to a gene: 14. The germline V gene has CDR1 SQVTM and CDR2 ANQGSEA. CDR3 region: CSVSQWIAGGFSYEQYF. CDR3 nucleotide sequence: TGCAGCGTTAGTCAGTGGATAGCGGGGGGATTTTCCTACGAGCAGTACTTC.

This clonotype has a count of ten or more. V usage is TRBV7-2 and J usage is TRBJ1-4; 8 positions match TRBD1. The V and J ends lost 1 base and 6 bases, in that order; junction bases with no gene match: 7. Germline CDR1 and CDR2: SGHTA and FQGNSA. CDR3 length: 16 amino acids. The CDR3 bases are TGTGCCAGCAGCTTAGAATGGGGACAGGCCGATGAAAAACTGTTTTTT. It specifies CASSLEWGQADEKLFF. The full variable domain, rest sourced from reference TRBV7-2 and TRBJ1-4, is GAGVSQSPSNKVTEKGKDVELRCDPISGHTALYWYRQSLGQGLEFLIYFQGNSAPDKSGLPSDRFSAERTGGSVSTLTIQRTQQEDSAVYLCASSLEWGQADEKLFFGSGTQLSVL.

This clonotype was recorded at least ten times. The V and J genes are TRBV7-2 and TRBJ2-7, with TRBD2 as a possible D gene (5 bases). This CDR3 spans 15 amino acids. V dropped 2 bases and J dropped 0 bases, with 11 bases sitting between them. CDR1 and CDR2 from the germline V gene are SGHTA and FQGNSA. The CDR3 nucleotides read TGTGCCAGCAGCTTATCGCAGCGGAGCTCCTACGAGCAGTACGTC. This translates into CASSLSQRSSYEQYV.

This chain links TRBV3-1 with TRBJ2-1, with a tentative D call TRBD2 (5 bases). The CDR3 has 16 amino acids. CDR1 and CDR2 from the germline V gene are LGHDT and YNNKEL (reference sequence). The ends were cut back, 5 bases at V and 10 bases at J, with 24 bases in the middle. The CDR3 coding sequence is TGTGCCAGCAGCGCCAAGGTGGCTAGAGGAGGCGGCGAGCAGTTCTTC. Its protein is CASSAKVARGGGEQFF.

The CDR3 loop is CASSHPRADTEAFF. In DNA, the CDR3 is TGTGCCAGCAGCCATCCGCGGGCCGACACTGAAGCTTTCTTT. The gene calls are TRBV5-8 and TRBJ1-1; D is undetermined. Trimming stripped 4 bases from V and 3 bases from J, with 13 bases between. The germline V gene encodes CDR1 SGHTS and CDR2 YDEGEE. This CDR3 comprises 14 residues.

This clonotype has ten or more counts. The rearrangement links TRBV27 to TRBJ2-1; D not resolved. There are 14 residues in the CDR3. The ends were cut back, 7 bases at V and 4 bases at J, with 14 bases in the middle. Looked up from germline, CDR1 is MNHEY and CDR2 is SMNVEV (reference sequence). The CDR3 DNA reads as TGTGCCAGCACACGGACGGAAGATTACAATGAGCAGTTCTTC. The encoded protein is CASTRTEDYNEQFF.

This chain connects TRBV6-5 to TRBJ2-7; D perhaps matches TRBD2 (7 bases). Germline CDR1 MNHEY, CDR2 SVGAGI. The V gene lost 7 bases and the J gene lost 5 bases, with 18 bases spanning the gap. This CDR3 is built from 14 residues. CDR3 nucleotide sequence: TGTGCCAGCAATGGGGGGGGCCTGGGGAACGAGCAGTACTTC. Translating gives CASNGGGLGNEQYF.

In its sample, this clonotype was seen a few times. The V gene is TRBV19, the J gene TRBJ1-3; 7 nucleotides match TRBD1. This CDR3 contains 15 residues. Germline V gene sequence: CDR1 LNHDA, CDR2 SQIVND (reference sequence). With V trimmed by 2 bases and J by 0 bases, 1 base remained unmatched. CDR3 bases: TGTGCCAGTAGTATATGGGACAGCTCTGGAAACACCATATATTTT. It is translated as CASSIWDSSGNTIYF.